The clone carrying this T cell receptor (beta chain) was seen repeatedly, ten times or more. As yet, its antigen is unknown. Germline assignment: CDR1 SNHLY and CDR2 FYNNEI. V was clipped by 10 bases and J by 10 bases; unmatched bases: 5. The CDR3 runs 12 residues. They built TCR cDNA with 5'RACE template switching, a step that put in a universal primer site and UMIs. TCRdb processed the 5' RACE reads anew with MiXCR; each CDR3 protein has one entry. Among under 250,000 distinct CDR3 sequences listed, 6% to 7.5% were seen once. This sample is drawn from a study of T cells after yellow fever vaccination. Study-wide results and limits: A minor fraction of clonotypes spanned both CD4 and CD8 compartments. Most clones from primary vaccination were detected again post-booster (roughly 96% CD4, about 85% CD8). FACS-sorted repertoires could harbor abundant contaminating bulk-population clonotypes.

The sequence was obtained from a young man who received the YFV17D yellow fever vaccine. The sample was CD4+ T cells sorted from PBMCs, taken 15 days after the yellow fever booster vaccination. This rearrangement joins TRBV2 to TRBJ1-6; TRBD1 matches at 9 bases. The CDR3 loop is CATGQGQSPLHF. The CDR3 DNA sequence: TGTGCCACGGGACAGGGACAATCACCCCTCCACTTT.